This is a list of T cell receptor beta chains from one sample in a study of blood T cell repertoires in COVID-19. Profiled with immunoSEQ multiplex PCR; TCRdb holds only in-frame clones, not every one. The data show roughly 350,000 clones, roughly 90% seen once. Sequenced input: peripheral blood. The receptors here all came from a woman aged 70-85 years with COVID-19, enrolled during active disease. Both conserved end residues are part of each CDR3. The D gene is left open where the match is weak. Not every row has a clone size; where given, it reads once, few, many or a size class.

CDR3 DNA: TGTGCCAGCAGCGTAGATAGGACAGGGGCCTGGGGCTACACCTTC
CDR3 protein: CASSVDRTGAWGYTF
J gene: TRBJ1-2
D gene: TRBD1
clone size: once
V gene: TRBV9

CDR3 DNA: TGTGCCACCAGTGAGGGCTGGAATCAGCCCCAGCATTTT
CDR3 protein: CATSEGWNQPQHF
J gene: TRBJ1-5
D gene: .
clone size: .
V gene: TRBV24-1

CDR3 DNA: TGCGCCAGCAGCCTAGGGAGCGGGGGGGCCTCCAATGAGCAGTTCTTC
CDR3 protein: CASSLGSGGASNEQFF
J gene: TRBJ2-1
D gene: TRBD2
clone size: .
V gene: TRBV4-1

CDR3 DNA: TGCGCCAGCAGCCAACCGGGAACCCGCACAGATACGCAGTATTTT
CDR3 protein: CASSQPGTRTDTQYF
J gene: TRBJ2-3
D gene: .
clone size: .
V gene: TRBV4-1

CDR3 DNA: TGTGCCAGCAGCTTTAAATTACAGGGGGCGGTTGAAGCTTTCTTT
CDR3 protein: CASSFKLQGAVEAFF
J gene: TRBJ1-1
D gene: TRBD1
clone size: .
V gene: TRBV7-2

CDR3 DNA: TGTGCTAGTGGTTTCTGGACAGGGGCGATGAACACTGAAGCTTTCTTT
CDR3 protein: CASGFWTGAMNTEAFF
J gene: TRBJ1-1
D gene: TRBD1
clone size: .
V gene: TRBV12-5

CDR3 DNA: TGTGCCAGCTCACCCGAGGACTTCTCCACAGATACGCAGTATTTT
CDR3 protein: CASSPEDFSTDTQYF
J gene: TRBJ2-3
D gene: .
clone size: .
V gene: TRBV18

CDR3 DNA: TGTGCCAGCAGTTTATTGGGACACTCTAATTCACCCCTCCACTTT
CDR3 protein: CASSLLGHSNSPLHF
J gene: TRBJ1-6
D gene: .
clone size: .
V gene: TRBV28

CDR3 DNA: TGTGCCAGCAGTTGGGACACCCGCTATGGCTACACCTTC
CDR3 protein: CASSWDTRYGYTF
J gene: TRBJ1-2
D gene: .
clone size: once
V gene: TRBV6-5

CDR3 DNA: TGTGCCAGCAGCTTAGGTCGTCAGGGGTACGAGCAGTACTTC
CDR3 protein: CASSLGRQGYEQYF
J gene: TRBJ2-7
D gene: .
clone size: once
V gene: TRBV7-2

CDR3 DNA: TGTGCCAGTAGTATTTCCCCGACAGCCTGGGATTCACCCCTCCACTTT
CDR3 protein: CASSISPTAWDSPLHF
J gene: TRBJ1-6
D gene: .
clone size: .
V gene: TRBV19

CDR3 DNA: TGCAGTGCTAAAAGGGGGAATGAGCAGTTCTTC
CDR3 protein: CSAKRGNEQFF
J gene: TRBJ2-1
D gene: .
clone size: .
V gene: TRBV20-1

CDR3 DNA: TGTGCCAGCAGTTTCTCAGGGCCGAGTGAAGCTTTCTTT
CDR3 protein: CASSFSGPSEAFF
J gene: TRBJ1-1
D gene: .
clone size: once
V gene: TRBV12-3/TRBV12-4

CDR3 DNA: TGTGCCAGCAGCTCTCCCGGGAACTATGGCTACACCTTC
CDR3 protein: CASSSPGNYGYTF
J gene: TRBJ1-2
D gene: .
clone size: .
V gene: TRBV11-2

CDR3 DNA: TGTGCCATCAAATTACTAGCGGGGGGGCCGGACGGGGAGCTGTTTTTT
CDR3 protein: CAIKLLAGGPDGELFF
J gene: TRBJ2-2
D gene: TRBD2
clone size: .
V gene: TRBV10-3

CDR3 DNA: TGTGCCAGCAGCTCTAGGGGTGGGACACCGAACTATGGCTACACCTTC
CDR3 protein: CASSSRGGTPNYGYTF
J gene: TRBJ1-2
D gene: .
clone size: .
V gene: TRBV7-9

CDR3 DNA: TGTGCCACCAGTGATGCGGGGAATCAGCCCCAGCATTTT
CDR3 protein: CATSDAGNQPQHF
J gene: TRBJ1-5
D gene: .
clone size: .
V gene: TRBV24-1

CDR3 DNA: TGTGCCAGTAGTATAGGAGGTGGAGCACCCCTCCACTTT
CDR3 protein: CASSIGGGAPLHF
J gene: TRBJ1-6
D gene: .
clone size: once
V gene: TRBV19

CDR3 DNA: TGTGCCTGGAACGGGGGAAGGGGCTACACCTTC
CDR3 protein: CAWNGGRGYTF
J gene: TRBJ1-2
D gene: .
clone size: .
V gene: TRBV30

CDR3 DNA: TGTGCCAGCAGCCAAAGGGGGCATAAGAACGGGGAGCTGTTTTTT
CDR3 protein: CASSQRGHKNGELFF
J gene: TRBJ2-2
D gene: TRBD1
clone size: .
V gene: TRBV14

CDR3 DNA: TGTGCCAGCAGCTCCAGGGTTCCAACGACTTATGGCTACACCTTC
CDR3 protein: CASSSRVPTTYGYTF
J gene: TRBJ1-2
D gene: .
clone size: .
V gene: TRBV7-8

CDR3 DNA: TGTGCCAGCAGACCGGGACAACCGGGGACTGAAGCTTTCTTT
CDR3 protein: CASRPGQPGTEAFF
J gene: TRBJ1-1
D gene: .
clone size: .
V gene: TRBV28

CDR3 DNA: TGTGCCAGTAGTATCAGGCAGATGAACACTGAAGCTTTCTTT
CDR3 protein: CASSIRQMNTEAFF
J gene: TRBJ1-1
D gene: .
clone size: .
V gene: TRBV19

CDR3 DNA: TGCGCCAGCAGCTTGGACAGTTTTTACACTGAAGCTTTCTTT
CDR3 protein: CASSLDSFYTEAFF
J gene: TRBJ1-1
D gene: .
clone size: few
V gene: TRBV5-1

CDR3 DNA: TGTGCCAGCAGCTCATCGGGGGGAAGAAATCAGCCCCAGCATTTT
CDR3 protein: CASSSSGGRNQPQHF
J gene: TRBJ1-5
D gene: .
clone size: .
V gene: TRBV7-9

CDR3 DNA: TGCGCCGGCAGCCAAGAAACAGGTGTTCCCGCCTACTATGGCTACACCTTC
CDR3 protein: CAGSQETGVPAYYGYTF
J gene: TRBJ1-2
D gene: .
clone size: .
V gene: TRBV4-3

CDR3 DNA: TGTGCCAGCAGCTTGGCACAGGGTAGCTATGGCTACACCTTC
CDR3 protein: CASSLAQGSYGYTF
J gene: TRBJ1-2
D gene: .
clone size: .
V gene: TRBV5-6

CDR3 DNA: TGTGCCAGCACGGACAGGTTTAATGAAAAACTGTTTTTT
CDR3 protein: CASTDRFNEKLFF
J gene: TRBJ1-4
D gene: TRBD1
clone size: .
V gene: TRBV27

CDR3 DNA: TGTGCCAGCAGGGGGCCTGGAAACACCATATATTTT
CDR3 protein: CASRGPGNTIYF
J gene: TRBJ1-3
D gene: .
clone size: once
V gene: TRBV2

CDR3 DNA: TGTGCCAGCAGCCGGGGTAGCGGGGGCTATTACGAGCAGTACTTC
CDR3 protein: CASSRGSGGYYEQYF
J gene: TRBJ2-7
D gene: TRBD2
clone size: .
V gene: TRBV3-1/TRBV3-2

CDR3 DNA: TGCGCCAGCAGCGTGGGGACAGTCCTACCCCTTGACTATGGCTACACCTTC
CDR3 protein: CASSVGTVLPLDYGYTF
J gene: TRBJ1-2
D gene: TRBD1
clone size: .
V gene: TRBV5-1

CDR3 DNA: TGTGCCAGCAGCTCGCTTGGACAGGGAAGGGCAGATACGCAGTATTTT
CDR3 protein: CASSSLGQGRADTQYF
J gene: TRBJ2-3
D gene: TRBD1
clone size: once
V gene: TRBV7-2

CDR3 DNA: TGTGCCAGCAGCGGCGGGACGGGGAATCAGCCCCAGCATTTT
CDR3 protein: CASSGGTGNQPQHF
J gene: TRBJ1-5
D gene: .
clone size: .
V gene: TRBV9

CDR3 DNA: TGTGCCAGCAGCACCGGGACAGGGGGGTACGAGCAGTACTTC
CDR3 protein: CASSTGTGGYEQYF
J gene: TRBJ2-7
D gene: TRBD1
clone size: .
V gene: TRBV5-6

CDR3 DNA: TGTGCCAGCAGCTTTCGGGGGGAAAATGAAAAACTGTTTTTT
CDR3 protein: CASSFRGENEKLFF
J gene: TRBJ1-4
D gene: .
clone size: once
V gene: TRBV5-4

CDR3 DNA: TGTGCCAGCAGCTTATATGAGGGGGATGGCAATCAGCCCCAGCATTTT
CDR3 protein: CASSLYEGDGNQPQHF
J gene: TRBJ1-5
D gene: .
clone size: few
V gene: TRBV7-2

CDR3 DNA: TGTGCCAGCAGATGTGGACAGGAAGGCAATCAGCCCCAGCATTTT
CDR3 protein: CASRCGQEGNQPQHF
J gene: TRBJ1-5
D gene: TRBD1
clone size: .
V gene: TRBV27

CDR3 DNA: TGTGCCAGCAGTCCCGGGGGGCGAGGCTACACCTTC
CDR3 protein: CASSPGGRGYTF
J gene: TRBJ1-2
D gene: .
clone size: .
V gene: TRBV27

CDR3 DNA: TGTGCCAGTAGTCCCCAGGATGGTGAGCAGTTCTTC
CDR3 protein: CASSPQDGEQFF
J gene: TRBJ2-1
D gene: .
clone size: once
V gene: TRBV19

CDR3 DNA: TGTGCCACCAGCAGAGCAGGGGAAGGGGAGACCCAGTACTTC
CDR3 protein: CATSRAGEGETQYF
J gene: TRBJ2-5
D gene: .
clone size: once
V gene: TRBV15

CDR3 DNA: TGTGCCAGCAAGCGGGGGGCCTACGAGCAGTACTTC
CDR3 protein: CASKRGAYEQYF
J gene: TRBJ2-7
D gene: TRBD2
clone size: .
V gene: TRBV2

CDR3 DNA: TGTGCCAGCACCAACGGGGGGACAGATACGCAGTATTTT
CDR3 protein: CASTNGGTDTQYF
J gene: TRBJ2-3
D gene: TRBD2
clone size: .
V gene: TRBV7-3

CDR3 DNA: TGTGCCACCAGTGCGATCGAGACAGGGAGGCATGAGCAGTTCTTC
CDR3 protein: CATSAIETGRHEQFF
J gene: TRBJ2-1
D gene: .
clone size: once
V gene: TRBV24-1

CDR3 DNA: TGTGCCAGCAGCCCGCGGACAGGGAAGAGCTCCCACGAGCAGTACTTC
CDR3 protein: CASSPRTGKSSHEQYF
J gene: TRBJ2-7
D gene: TRBD1
clone size: .
V gene: TRBV7-9

CDR3 DNA: TGTGCCTGGAGTTGGACAGGCATGAACACTGAAGCTTTCTTT
CDR3 protein: CAWSWTGMNTEAFF
J gene: TRBJ1-1
D gene: TRBD1
clone size: .
V gene: TRBV30

CDR3 DNA: TGTGCCAGCAGCCCACCTAAGAGGGAGCACTACACCTTC
CDR3 protein: CASSPPKREHYTF
J gene: TRBJ1-2
D gene: .
clone size: .
V gene: TRBV7-9

CDR3 DNA: TGTGCCAGCTCCGGACAGTTTCTAACCTACGAGCAGTACTTC
CDR3 protein: CASSGQFLTYEQYF
J gene: TRBJ2-7
D gene: .
clone size: .
V gene: TRBV5-6

CDR3 DNA: TGTGCCAGCAACTGGGGGCACGGCTACACCTTC
CDR3 protein: CASNWGHGYTF
J gene: TRBJ1-2
D gene: .
clone size: .
V gene: TRBV12-3/TRBV12-4

CDR3 DNA: TGTGCCAGCTCCCACGGACAGGGAAAGGCTTCACCCCTCCACTTT
CDR3 protein: CASSHGQGKASPLHF
J gene: TRBJ1-6
D gene: TRBD1
clone size: .
V gene: TRBV18

CDR3 DNA: TGTGCCAGCAGCTGGAACGGCGGGACAGGAGTCGGGGACACCTTC
CDR3 protein: CASSWNGGTGVGDTF
J gene: TRBJ1-2
D gene: TRBD1
clone size: .
V gene: TRBV7-9

CDR3 DNA: TGTGCCAGCAGCTTGGGACAGGTTTACAATGAGCAGTTCTTC
CDR3 protein: CASSLGQVYNEQFF
J gene: TRBJ2-1
D gene: TRBD1
clone size: .
V gene: TRBV11-2

CDR3 DNA: TGTGCCAGCAGGTCGGGCACTGAAGCTTTCTTT
CDR3 protein: CASRSGTEAFF
J gene: TRBJ1-1
D gene: .
clone size: once
V gene: TRBV28

CDR3 DNA: TGTGCCACCAGTGGTTGGGAGGGCCTTGAGCAGTACTTC
CDR3 protein: CATSGWEGLEQYF
J gene: TRBJ2-7
D gene: TRBD2
clone size: .
V gene: TRBV24-1